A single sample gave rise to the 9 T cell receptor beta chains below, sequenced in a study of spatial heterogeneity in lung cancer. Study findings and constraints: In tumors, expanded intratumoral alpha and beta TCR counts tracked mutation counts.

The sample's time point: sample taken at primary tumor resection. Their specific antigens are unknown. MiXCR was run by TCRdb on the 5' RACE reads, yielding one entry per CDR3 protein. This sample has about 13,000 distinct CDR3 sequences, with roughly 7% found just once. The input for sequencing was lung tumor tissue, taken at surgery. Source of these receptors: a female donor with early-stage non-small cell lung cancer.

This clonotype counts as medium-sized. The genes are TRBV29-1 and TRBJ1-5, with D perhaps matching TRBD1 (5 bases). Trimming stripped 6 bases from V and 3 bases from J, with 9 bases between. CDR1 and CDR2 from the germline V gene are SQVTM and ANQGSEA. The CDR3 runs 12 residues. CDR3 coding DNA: TGCAGCGTGCGACAGCCCAATCAGCCCCAGCATTTT. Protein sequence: CSVRQPNQPQHF.

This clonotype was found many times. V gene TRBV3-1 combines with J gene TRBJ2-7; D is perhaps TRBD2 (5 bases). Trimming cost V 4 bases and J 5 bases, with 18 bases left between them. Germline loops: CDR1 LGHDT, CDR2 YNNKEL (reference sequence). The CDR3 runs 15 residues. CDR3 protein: CASSRRPGKENEQYF. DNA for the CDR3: TGTGCCAGCAGCCGCCGCCCCGGGAAAGAAAACGAGCAGTACTTC.

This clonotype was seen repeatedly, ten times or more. The CDR3 DNA sequence: TGTGCCAGCAGCGCCGGGTCGGACGAGCAGTACTTC. Translating it yields CASSAGSDEQYF. The J gene is TRBJ2-7, the V gene TRBV11-2; D gene uncertain. Trimming stripped 5 bases from V and 5 bases from J, with 10 bases between. CDR1 SGHAT and CDR2 FQNNGV come from the germline V gene. The CDR3 is 12 amino acids.

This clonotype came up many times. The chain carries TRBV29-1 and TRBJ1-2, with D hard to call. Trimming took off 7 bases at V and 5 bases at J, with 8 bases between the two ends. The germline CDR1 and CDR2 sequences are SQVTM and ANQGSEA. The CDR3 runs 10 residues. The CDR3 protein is CSAMDYGYTF. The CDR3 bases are TGCAGCGCGATGGATTATGGCTACACCTTC.

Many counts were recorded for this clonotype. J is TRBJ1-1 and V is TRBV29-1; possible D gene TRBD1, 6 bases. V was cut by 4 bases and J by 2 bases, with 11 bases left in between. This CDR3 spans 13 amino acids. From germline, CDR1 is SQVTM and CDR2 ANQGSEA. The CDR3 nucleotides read TGCAGCGTTGGGTGGGGGCCAAACACTGAAGCTTTCTTT. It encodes CSVGWGPNTEAFF.

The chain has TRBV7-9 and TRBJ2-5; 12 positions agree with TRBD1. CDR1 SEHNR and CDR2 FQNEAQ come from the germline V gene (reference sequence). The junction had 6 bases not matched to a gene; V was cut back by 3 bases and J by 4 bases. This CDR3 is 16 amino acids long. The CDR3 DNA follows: TGTGCCAGCAGCTTGGGCCGGGACAGGGGGCGAGAGACCCAGTACTTC. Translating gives CASSLGRDRGRETQYF.

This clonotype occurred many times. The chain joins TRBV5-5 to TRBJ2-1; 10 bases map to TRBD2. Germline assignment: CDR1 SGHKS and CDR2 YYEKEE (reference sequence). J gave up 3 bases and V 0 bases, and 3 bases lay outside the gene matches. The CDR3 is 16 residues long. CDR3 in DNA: TGTGCCAGCAGCTTGGTGGGGACTAGCGACTACAATGAGCAGTTCTTC. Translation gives CASSLVGTSDYNEQFF.

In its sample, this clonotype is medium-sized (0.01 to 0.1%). CDR3 sequence: CASSLVTGGEAYGYTF. CDR3 coding DNA: TGTGCCAGCAGCTTAGTGACTGGGGGGGAGGCCTATGGCTACACCTTC. The V call is TRBV7-8, the J call TRBJ1-2; possibly TRBD1 for D (5 bases). Trimming removed 1 base at V and 4 bases at J, with 16 bases between. This CDR3 is 16 amino acids long. The germline gives CDR1 SGHVS, CDR2 FQNEAQ.

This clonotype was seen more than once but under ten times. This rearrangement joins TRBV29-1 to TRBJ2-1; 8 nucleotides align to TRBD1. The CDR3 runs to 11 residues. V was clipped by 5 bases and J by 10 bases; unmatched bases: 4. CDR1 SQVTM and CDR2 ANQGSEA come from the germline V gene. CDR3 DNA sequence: TGCAGCGTTCAGACAGGGGACGAGCAGTTCTTC. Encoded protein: CSVQTGDEQFF.